One and the same sample provided the 21 T cell receptor beta chains below, sequenced in a study of T cell responses to AZD1222 COVID-19 vaccine. Sequenced by immunoSEQ multiplex PCR; TCRdb stores in-frame clones only, minus some. Of some 150,000 clones in the sample, approximately 90% were seen once. Here the sequenced sample was peripheral blood, taken on day 0 of AZD1222 vaccination. The origin of the receptors is an adult in good health.

This clone was counted between two and nine times. Here the CDR3 reads CASRRSVSGNTIYF. DNA for the CDR3: TGTGCCAGCAGGCGGAGCGTATCTGGAAACACCATATATTTT. V gene TRBV6-5 combines with J gene TRBJ1-3; D not certain. The length of the CDR3 is 14 residues. Per germline, CDR1 MNHEY and CDR2 SVGAGI. V lost 6 bases to trimming and J lost 1 base, with 10 bases between them.

The chain links TRBV19 to TRBJ2-1; D not resolved. Germline values: CDR1 LNHDA, CDR2 SQIVND (reference sequence). V was pared by 5 bases and J by 0 bases, with 5 bases between. The CDR3 has 13 amino acids. CDR3 bases: TGTGCCAGTAGTCAGGTCTCCTACAATGAGCAGTTCTTC. The encoded protein is CASSQVSYNEQFF.

The CDR3 loop is CASRGTSKTYEQYF. The CDR3 region has the DNA TGTGCCAGCAGGGGGACTAGTAAAACCTACGAGCAGTACTTC. The J gene is TRBJ2-7, the V gene TRBV28; 8 bases fit TRBD2. CDR3 length: 14 amino acids. Germline V gives CDR1 MDHEN, CDR2 SYDVKM. The ends lost 6 bases at V and 2 bases at J; junction bases unmatched: 6.

The gene calls are TRBV5-1 and TRBJ2-5, with D tentatively TRBD1 (5 bases). Looked up from germline, CDR1 is SGHRS and CDR2 is YFSETQ. This CDR3 spans 15 amino acids. Trimming took 6 bases from V and 1 from J, leaving 16 bases between them. The CDR3, as DNA: TGCGCCAGCACCCCTGAAATCCAGGGCCAAGAGACCCAGTACTTC. This translates into CASTPEIQGQETQYF.

CDR3 DNA sequence: TGTGCCAGCCTTGAGCCCCCGGACAGGACCAGCCATAGCAATCAGCCCCAGCATTTT. This sequence encodes CASLEPPDRTSHSNQPQHF. This chain connects TRBV21-1 to TRBJ1-5; TRBD1 is the table's D call and was not checked against the DNA. TRBV21-1 is described as a pseudogene. CDR3 length equals 19 residues.

J is TRBJ1-2 and V is TRBV7-9; D is possibly TRBD1 (5 bases). The CDR3 length is 17 residues. Trimming left V 2 bases short and J 2 bases short, with 18 bases between. Germline assignment: CDR1 SEHNR and CDR2 FQNEAQ (reference sequence). CDR3 DNA sequence: TGTGCCAGCAGCTTATTATATACTCGGGGGATCAACTATGGCTACACCTTC. It encodes CASSLLYTRGINYGYTF.

J is TRBJ2-7 and V is TRBV5-5, with unresolved D. This CDR3 is 14 amino acids long. The germline gives CDR1 SGHKS, CDR2 YYEKEE (reference sequence). V dropped 4 bases and J dropped 3 bases, with 14 bases sitting between them. The CDR3 spells CASSPHPGNYEQYF. The CDR3 region has the DNA TGTGCCAGCAGCCCCCATCCAGGAAACTACGAGCAGTACTTC.

The rearrangement links TRBV7-6 to TRBJ2-5; TRBD2 agrees at 9 bases. V lost 3 bases and J lost 2; bases outside the gene matches: 7. CDR1 is SGHVS and CDR2 is FNYEAQ in the germline V gene. This CDR3 contains 16 residues. CDR3 nucleotide sequence: TGTGCCAGCAGCTTCGTTGGCGGGAGGGGGCAAGAGACCCAGTACTTC. Amino acid sequence: CASSFVGGRGQETQYF.

The V and J genes are TRBV28 and TRBJ1-6, with D perhaps TRBD1 (5 bases). The CDR3 loop spans 16 amino acids. V was pared by 6 bases and J by 6 bases, with 18 bases between. Germline V CDR1 and CDR2: MDHEN, SYDVKM. The chain's CDR3 is CASSSLPGRSNSPLHF. CDR3 bases: TGTGCCAGCAGCTCACTTCCGGGACGAAGTAATTCACCCCTCCACTTT.

Comment on this clone: At one end the junction does not follow the germline gene, possibly because of a read error. This sequence joins TRBV14 and TRBJ2-3, with D tentatively TRBD2 (6 bases). Germline CDR1 reads SGHDN; CDR2 reads FVKESK. This CDR3 comprises 13 residues. The CDR3: CASSRSLGTAQDF. Written as DNA, the CDR3 is TGTGCCAGCAGCCGGTCACTCGGGACTGCCCAGGATTTT.

The chain employs TRBV7-9 and TRBJ2-3; TRBD2 might be the D (5 bases). Trimming shortened V by 5 bases and J by 0 bases, and 15 bases separated the two germline ends. CDR1 SEHNR and CDR2 FQNEAQ come from the germline V gene (reference sequence). CDR3 length: 16 residues. DNA of the CDR3: TGTGCCAGCAGCCTCCATAGCGTCTCTAGCACAGATACGCAGTATTTT. As protein: CASSLHSVSSTDTQYF.

The CDR3 reads CASNRPDREVGGYTF. CDR3 in DNA: TGTGCCAGCAATAGACCCGACAGGGAGGTCGGTGGCTACACCTTC. The gene calls are TRBV6-5 and TRBJ1-2; 7 bases fit TRBD1. In germline, CDR1 is MNHEY, CDR2 SVGAGI. V was pared by 7 bases and J by 7 bases, with 15 bases of the junction left unmatched. This CDR3 is 15 amino acids long.

This clone was seen a few times. This chain connects TRBV14 to TRBJ1-2, with 10 nucleotides matching TRBD1. Germline V gives CDR1 SGHDN, CDR2 FVKESK. Trimming cost V 1 base and J 4 bases; bases outside gene matches: 6. The CDR3 runs to 16 residues. The CDR3 loop is CASSQAGTGAVYGYTF. The CDR3 DNA reads TGTGCCAGCAGCCAAGCCGGGACAGGGGCGGTCTATGGCTACACCTTC.

The chain has TRBV30 and TRBJ2-1; 9 bases map to TRBD2. The CDR3 spans 16 residues. Germline loops: CDR1 GTSNPN, CDR2 SVGIG (reference sequence). The V and J ends lost 2 bases and 2 bases, in that order; junction bases with no gene match: 7. The CDR3 loop is CAWSQSTSGPYNEQFF. CDR3 bases: TGTGCCTGGAGTCAATCGACTAGCGGCCCCTACAATGAGCAGTTCTTC.

The V call is TRBV2, the J call TRBJ1-2, with TRBD1 matching 7 bases. From germline, CDR1 is SNHLY and CDR2 FYNNEI. This CDR3 spans 14 amino acids. J gave up 4 bases and V 4 bases, and 6 bases lay outside the gene matches. For the CDR3, the DNA is TGTGCCAGCAGTGTAGACAGGGCCACCTATGGCTACACCTTC. Amino acid sequence: CASSVDRATYGYTF. Based on the CDR3 plus reference TRBV2 and TRBJ1-2, the full variable domain is EPEVTQTPSHQVTQMGQEVILRCVPISNHLYFYWYRQILGQKVEFLVSFYNNEISEKSEIFDDQFSVERPDGSNFTLKIRSTKLEDSAMYFCASSVDRATYGYTFGSGTRLTVV.

This sequence joins TRBV6-1 and TRBJ2-3; 13 nucleotides match TRBD2. The V gene end was trimmed by 0 bases and the J gene end by 4 bases; junction bases not matched to a gene: 4. Germline values: CDR1 MNHNS, CDR2 SASEGT. There are 17 residues in the CDR3. The CDR3 DNA reads TGTGCCAGCAGTGAAGCGATACTAGCGGGAGGGGCAGATACGCAGTATTTT. As protein: CASSEAILAGGADTQYF.

J is TRBJ1-5 and V is TRBV10-2; unclear D gene. The length of the CDR3 is 14 residues. Trimming took 2 bases from V and 2 from J, leaving 7 bases between them. Germline CDR1 reads WSHSY; CDR2 reads SAAADI. This CDR3 reads CASSEGSGNQPQHF. The CDR3 DNA sequence: TGCGCCAGCAGTGAGGGGAGTGGCAATCAGCCCCAGCATTTT.

This chain uses TRBV7-3 with TRBJ2-5; no firm D call. Germline V lookup: CDR1 SGHTA, CDR2 FQGTGA. The CDR3 contains 15 residues. V shed 2 bases and J shed 4 bases, with 14 bases lying between them. Here the CDR3 reads CASSLDPTNSETQYF. The CDR3 DNA reads TGTGCCAGCAGCTTAGATCCCACAAACTCAGAGACCCAGTACTTC.

This CDR3 is CASSLLTSSGSLPDTQYF. CDR3 bases: TGTGCCAGCTCACTACTAACTTCTAGCGGGAGCCTGCCAGATACGCAGTATTTT. This chain links TRBV18 with TRBJ2-3; 10 bases align to TRBD2. Unmatched junction bases numbered 14, after V lost 4 bases and J lost 4 bases. Per the germline V gene, CDR1 is KGHSH and CDR2 is LQKENI. The CDR3 contains 18 residues.

The chain uses TRBV4-1 and TRBJ1-3; D unresolved. The CDR3 totals 16 residues. V was shortened by 1 base and J by 0 bases, with 10 bases between the two germline ends. Germline loops: CDR1 MGHRA, CDR2 YSYEKL. The CDR3 DNA reads as TGCGCCAGCAGCCAAGCCCCAGTCTTCTCTGGAAACACCATATATTTT. Amino acid sequence: CASSQAPVFSGNTIYF.

Turning to this clone: The junction differs from germline at one of its ends, possibly a read error. The chain is built from TRBV28 and TRBJ2-7; a weak D match, TRBD2 (7 bases). Germline-derived CDR1 and CDR2 are MDHEN and SYDVKM. The CDR3 is 11 residues long. CDR3 loop: CAVLRGALTNF. The CDR3, as DNA: TGTGCCGTTCTTCGGGGGGCCTTAACAAACTTC.